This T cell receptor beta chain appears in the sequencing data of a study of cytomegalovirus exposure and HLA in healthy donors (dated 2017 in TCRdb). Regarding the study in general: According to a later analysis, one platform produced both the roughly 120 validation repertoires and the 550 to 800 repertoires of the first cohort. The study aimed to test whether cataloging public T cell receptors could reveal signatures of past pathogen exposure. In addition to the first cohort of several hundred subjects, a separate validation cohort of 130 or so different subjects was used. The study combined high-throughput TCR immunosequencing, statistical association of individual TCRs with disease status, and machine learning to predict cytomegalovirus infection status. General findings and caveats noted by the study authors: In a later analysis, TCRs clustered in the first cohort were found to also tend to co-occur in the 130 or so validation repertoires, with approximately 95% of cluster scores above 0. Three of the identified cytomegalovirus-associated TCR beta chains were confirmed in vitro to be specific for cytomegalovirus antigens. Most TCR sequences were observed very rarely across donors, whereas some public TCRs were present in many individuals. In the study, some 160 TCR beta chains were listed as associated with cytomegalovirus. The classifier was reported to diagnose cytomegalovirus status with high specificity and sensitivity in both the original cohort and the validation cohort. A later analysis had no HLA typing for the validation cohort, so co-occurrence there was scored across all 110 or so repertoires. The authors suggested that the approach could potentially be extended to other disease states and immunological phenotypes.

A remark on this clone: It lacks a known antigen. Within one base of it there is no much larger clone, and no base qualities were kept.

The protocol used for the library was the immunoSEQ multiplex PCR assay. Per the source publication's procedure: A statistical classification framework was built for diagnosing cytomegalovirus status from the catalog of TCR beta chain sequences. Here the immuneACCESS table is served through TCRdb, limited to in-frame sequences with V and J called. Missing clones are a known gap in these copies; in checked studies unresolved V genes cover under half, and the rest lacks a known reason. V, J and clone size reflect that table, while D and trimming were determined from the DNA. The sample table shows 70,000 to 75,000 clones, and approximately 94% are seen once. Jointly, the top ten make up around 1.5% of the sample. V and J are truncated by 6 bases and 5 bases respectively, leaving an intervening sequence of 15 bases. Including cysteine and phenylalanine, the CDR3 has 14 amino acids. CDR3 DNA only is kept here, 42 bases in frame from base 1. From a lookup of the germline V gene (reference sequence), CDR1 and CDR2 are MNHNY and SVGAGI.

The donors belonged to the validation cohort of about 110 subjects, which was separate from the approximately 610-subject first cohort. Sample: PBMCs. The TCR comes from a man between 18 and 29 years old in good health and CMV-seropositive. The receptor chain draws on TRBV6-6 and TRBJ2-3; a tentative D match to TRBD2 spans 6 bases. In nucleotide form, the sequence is TGTGCCAGCAGCCACAGTTCCGGGGGAGATACGCAGTATTTT. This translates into CASSHSSGGDTQYF.